Sequencing of this TCR beta chain was carried out in a study of blood T cell repertoires in COVID-19. In the authors' methods: The assay estimated nucleated cells by amplifying reference gene primers. Repertoires were generated with immunoSEQ multiplex PCR, while TCRdb's copy carries only in-frame clones and drops some. V and J calls plus clone size are reproduced from that table; the DNA served to infer D and trimming. The profile covers over 25,000 clones, with about 85% appearing a single time and around 7% taken by the ten largest. The CDR3 runs to 15 residues. Germline CDR1 is KGHSH and CDR2 is LQKENI. V lost 5 bases to trimming and J lost 4 bases; unmatched junction nucleotides: 7.

The TCR originated in a human donor in a cohort sampled during active COVID-19. This rearrangement joins TRBV18 to TRBJ1-5; 8 bases fit TRBD1. Sample: peripheral blood. The CDR3 loop is CASSVGQVDNQPQHF. CDR3 coding DNA: TGTGCCAGCTCAGTGGGACAGGTGGATAATCAGCCCCAGCATTTT.